The next 20 T cell receptor beta chains were all read from a single sample in a study of low-dose radiotherapy and immunotherapy resistance in tumors. With TRAV- and TRBV-specific primers, first-strand cDNA was made, covering the alpha and beta chains. PCR amplification of the TCRs was performed with Phusion for 20 PCR cycles, and it relied on a constant-region primer together with a V-primer adapter. TCRdb reanalysed the reads using MiXCR and keeps one entry per CDR3 protein. Of approximately 84,000 distinct CDR3 sequences listed, 15% to 20% are singletons. Time point in this sample: before trial treatment. The specimen was PBMCs, collected before treatment. The receptors come from a male donor with prostate cancer.

This clonotype was detected only a few times. The CDR3 nucleotides are TGTGCCAGCCGTGGGACCACCAATGAGCAGTTCTTC. Protein product: CASRGTTNEQFF. The gene calls are TRBV3-1 and TRBJ2-1; D is possibly TRBD1 or TRBD2 (5 bases each). This CDR3 region has 12 residues. The V and J ends lost 8 bases and 6 bases respectively, with 11 bases between them. Looked up from germline, CDR1 is LGHDT and CDR2 is YNNKEL (reference sequence).

In this sample, this clonotype turned up many times. This chain links TRBV2 with TRBJ2-2; possibly TRBD1 for D (7 bases). Germline V gene data show CDR1 as SNHLY and CDR2 as FYNNEI. V shed 4 bases and J shed 7 bases, with 25 bases lying between them. This CDR3 spans 18 amino acids. The CDR3 DNA is TGTGCCAGCAGTGCGCAACCCTCGGACAGGACTATACACGGGGAGCTGTTTTTT. It translates to CASSAQPSDRTIHGELFF.

This clonotype was seen at least ten times. This chain links TRBV5-1 with TRBJ2-2, with D possibly matching TRBD2 (6 bases). Deletions cut 9 bases from V and 3 bases from J, with 21 bases between. The germline CDR1 and CDR2 sequences are SGHRS and YFSETQ. This CDR3 comprises 16 residues. The CDR3 DNA is TGCGCCACCTCACTACCGGGACTCACATACACCGGGGAGCTGTTTTTT. It encodes CATSLPGLTYTGELFF.

The CDR3 DNA sequence: TGTGCCATCAGTACCGGGGGGACTAGCGGGGGGCAAGAGACCCAGTACTTC. It specifies CAISTGGTSGGQETQYF. The chain is built from TRBV10-3 and TRBJ2-5; 15 bases line up with TRBD2. V shed 5 bases, J shed 2 bases, and the junction held 6 bases outside the gene matches. The CDR3 spans 17 residues. Germline lookup yields CDR1 ENHRY and CDR2 SYGVKD.

Ten or more counts support this clonotype. This sequence joins TRBV20-1 and TRBJ2-3, with TRBD2 identical over 10 bases. CDR1 is DFQATT and CDR2 is SNEGSKA in the germline V gene (reference sequence). With 6 bases clipped from V and 2 bases from J, the junction kept 5 bases outside the gene matches. The CDR3 extends over 14 amino acids. The DNA of the CDR3 is TGCAGTGCCACGAGCGGGGGGGTCACAGATACGCAGTATTTT. Translating it yields CSATSGGVTDTQYF.

This clonotype was seen repeatedly, ten times or more. The chain links TRBV4-2 to TRBJ2-2, with no clear D. The CDR3 runs 13 residues. Per germline, CDR1 LGHNA and CDR2 YNFKEQ. Trimming took off 0 bases at V and 6 bases at J, with 5 bases between the two ends. The CDR3 sequence: CASSQDGAGELFF. Here the CDR3 DNA reads TGTGCCAGCAGCCAAGACGGCGCCGGGGAGCTGTTTTTT.

As concerns this clonotype: A much larger clone lies one base from this, so it may be a read error. The chain carries TRBV12-3 or TRBV12-4 and TRBJ2-1; D remains unclear. Between the trimmed V and J ends, which lost 6 bases and 3 bases, there was a span of 6 bases. The CDR3 covers 12 residues. The CDR3 here is CASSPLYNEQFF. Written as DNA, the CDR3 is TGTGCCAGCAGCCCCCTCTACAATGAGCAGTTCTTC.

This clonotype has ten or more counts. The gene calls are TRBV5-1 and TRBJ1-1; no definite D call. V was trimmed by 0 bases and J by 1 base, leaving 7 bases between them. CDR3 length: 14 amino acids. Per germline, CDR1 SGHRS and CDR2 YFSETQ. The CDR3 here is CASSLDGKNTEAFF. The CDR3 coding sequence is TGCGCCAGCAGCTTGGACGGGAAGAACACTGAAGCTTTCTTT. Full variable domain (outside the CDR3, taken from reference TRBV5-1 and TRBJ1-1): KAGVTQTPRYLIKTRGQQVTLSCSPISGHRSVSWYQQTPGQGLQFLFEYFSETQRNKGNFPGRFSGRQFSNSRSEMNVSTLELGDSALYLCASSLDGKNTEAFFGQGTRLTVV.

Many counts were recorded for this clonotype. The chain uses TRBV6-5 and TRBJ2-5; D is unresolved. This CDR3 has 15 residues. Germline CDR1 is MNHEY and CDR2 is SVGAGI. V lost 4 bases, J lost 5 bases, and 17 bases lay in between. CDR3 sequence reads: CASSSRPHPLETQYF. In nucleotides, the CDR3 is TGTGCCAGCAGTTCTCGCCCACACCCCTTGGAGACCCAGTACTTC.

The chain is built from TRBV5-1 and TRBJ2-5; D gene uncertain. The V gene lost 0 bases and the J gene lost 2 bases, with 14 bases spanning the gap. The CDR3 has 16 amino acids. Germline loops: CDR1 SGHRS, CDR2 YFSETQ. The CDR3 coding sequence is TGCGCCAGCAGCTTGGCCTTGCTACGCGGTCAAGAGACCCAGTACTTC. This translates into CASSLALLRGQETQYF.

This clonotype was counted only a few times. V and J are TRBV20-1 and TRBJ1-1; 7 bases agree with TRBD1. Trimming removed 5 bases from V and 6 bases from J; junction bases left unmatched: 6. The CDR3 totals 12 residues. CDR1 and CDR2 (germline): DFQATT, SNEGSKA (reference sequence). The CDR3 DNA follows: TGCAGTGCTCCCGACAGGGACCCTGAAGCTTTCTTT. It codes for CSAPDRDPEAFF.

This clonotype was detected many times. The rearrangement uses TRBV4-1 and TRBJ2-3, with 13 positions matching TRBD2. Germline V gene data show CDR1 as MGHRA and CDR2 as YSYEKL. Trimming cost V 1 base and J 9 bases; bases outside gene matches: 16. CDR3 length: 19 amino acids. CDR3: CASSQAFSPGLAGPATQYF. In DNA form, the CDR3 reads TGCGCCAGCAGCCAAGCGTTTAGTCCGGGACTAGCGGGGCCAGCCACGCAGTATTTT.

This sequence joins TRBV29-1 and TRBJ2-7; the D gene is possibly TRBD2 (5 bases). This CDR3 is built from 12 residues. V lost 6 bases and J lost 4, with 13 bases in between. The germline V gene has CDR1 SQVTM and CDR2 ANQGSEA. The CDR3 DNA reads as TGCAGCGTCCAACGAGAGGGATACGAGCAGTACTTC. It yields the protein CSVQREGYEQYF.

Many counts were recorded for this clonotype. The V and J genes are TRBV19 and TRBJ1-1; D might be TRBD1 (5 bases). The V and J ends lost 7 bases and 4 bases respectively, with 19 bases between them. The germline gives CDR1 LNHDA, CDR2 SQIVND (reference sequence). The CDR3 runs 15 residues. Written as DNA, the CDR3 is TGTGCCAGTACTATTACCGACGTGGGGGGCACTGAAGCTTTCTTT. It translates to CASTITDVGGTEAFF.

This clonotype was counted at least ten times. The chain uses TRBV6-5 and TRBJ1-5; unclear D gene. The CDR3 has 13 residues. Germline loops: CDR1 MNHEY, CDR2 SVGAGI. Trimming left V 4 bases short and J 7 bases short, with 11 bases between. The CDR3 DNA reads as TGTGCCAGCAGTTTCGACATAAGGCAGCCCCAGCATTTT. Its translation: CASSFDIRQPQHF.

This clonotype has a count of ten or more. The J gene is TRBJ2-3, the V gene TRBV19, with 8 bases lining up with TRBD2. In germline, CDR1 is LNHDA, CDR2 SQIVND (reference sequence). Trimming cost V 5 bases and J 6 bases; bases outside gene matches: 13. There are 16 residues in the CDR3. This CDR3 reads CASSPLPGGAADTQYF. CDR3 nucleotides: TGTGCCAGTAGTCCCTTACCGGGGGGGGCCGCGGATACGCAGTATTTT. Drawing the rest from reference TRBV19 and TRBJ2-3, the complete variable domain is DGGITQSPKYLFRKEGQNVTLSCEQNLNHDAMYWYRQDPGQGLRLIYYSQIVNDFQKGDIAEGYSVSREKKESFPLTVTSAQKNPTAFYLCASSPLPGGAADTQYFGPGTRLTVL.

This clonotype was recorded at least ten times. The rearrangement joins TRBV5-5 to TRBJ2-7; possible D gene TRBD1, 7 bases. Germline V lookup: CDR1 SGHKS, CDR2 YYEKEE (reference sequence). V gave up 4 bases and J gave up 1 base, with 15 bases separating them. This CDR3 has 15 amino acids. In DNA form, the CDR3 reads TGTGCCAGCAGCCTCACGACAGGGACTTCCTACGAGCAGTACTTC. Translating gives CASSLTTGTSYEQYF.

The table lists this clonotype with many counts. The chain links TRBV14 to TRBJ1-2; D might be TRBD1 (6 bases). This CDR3 region has 14 residues. Germline CDR1 is SGHDN and CDR2 is FVKESK. Trimming stripped 3 bases from V and 4 bases from J, with 12 bases between. CDR3 amino acids: CASSQGGQGYGYTF. DNA of the CDR3: TGTGCCAGCAGCCAGGGGGGGCAGGGCTATGGCTACACCTTC.

The gene calls are TRBV29-1 and TRBJ1-1; D perhaps matches TRBD1 (5 bases). CDR1 and CDR2 (germline): SQVTM, ANQGSEA. V gave up 5 bases and J gave up 11 bases, with 18 bases separating them. The CDR3 runs 12 residues. DNA of the CDR3: TGCAGCGTTCGGGGGGTCGCGAGGGTGGCTTTCTTT. It translates to CSVRGVARVAFF.

The sample holds many counts of this clonotype. Here the CDR3 DNA reads TGCAGTGCCGGCTCGGGACAGGGGGTTTACGAGCAGTACTTC. This translates into CSAGSGQGVYEQYF. This chain connects TRBV20-1 to TRBJ2-7, with TRBD1 matching 11 bases. CDR3 length: 14 residues. With V trimmed by 6 bases and J by 4 bases, 8 bases remained unmatched. CDR1 DFQATT and CDR2 SNEGSKA come from the germline V gene (reference sequence).